A single sample is the source of the 7 T cell receptor beta chains below, sequenced in a study of T cells in Graves' hyperthyroidism and ophthalmopathy. Amplification of TCR beta CDR3 regions was performed using RNA transcripts as template. Primed by the HTBI set, a first-round RT-PCR was run on the TCR CDR3. Via MiXCR, TCRdb re-called the multiplex PCR reads, giving one row per CDR3 protein. The table lists about 710,000 distinct CDR3 sequences, 15% to 20% of them singletons. Sequencing was done on a sample of blood. The receptors shown here come from a man between 18 and 35 years old with Graves' hyperthyroidism.

This clonotype turned up a few times. The rearrangement joins TRBV5-1 to TRBJ2-7; tentatively, D is TRBD1 (5 bases). The CDR3 runs 13 residues. Trimming took 2 bases from V and 5 from J, leaving 11 bases between them. Germline V gene sequence: CDR1 SGHRS, CDR2 YFSETQ. DNA of the CDR3: TGCGCCAGCAGCTTCCAGGGTGAACACGAGCAGTACTTC. Translated, it gives CASSFQGEHEQYF.

This clonotype was observed a few times. A much bigger clone sits one base away, suggesting this may be a read error. The rearrangement links TRBV2 to TRBJ2-7; D is unclear. Germline CDR1 SNHLY, CDR2 FYNNEI. Trimming pared 3 bases from V and 0 bases from J, leaving 6 bases between. The CDR3 covers 13 residues. The CDR3 nucleotides read TGTGCCAGCAGTGACGCGGTCTCCTACGAGCAGTACTTC. Its translation: CASSDAVSYEQYF. The full variable domain, rest sourced from reference TRBV2 and TRBJ2-7, is EPEVTQTPSHQVTQMGQEVILRCVPISNHLYFYWYRQILGQKVEFLVSFYNNEISEKSEIFDDQFSVERPDGSNFTLKIRSTKLEDSAMYFCASSDAVSYEQYFGPGTRLTVT.

The chain has TRBV20-1 and TRBJ2-7, with D unclear. The V end was cut by 5 bases, the J end by 0 bases, with 5 bases between. CDR1 is DFQATT, CDR2 SNEGSKA, per germline (reference sequence). The CDR3 consists of 11 residues. CDR3 bases: TGCAGTGCTTACCGCTCCTACGAGCAGTACTTC. It translates to CSAYRSYEQYF.

The chain combines TRBV24-1 with TRBJ1-5, with 8 bases aligning to TRBD1. Germline-derived CDR1 and CDR2 are KGHDR and SFDVKD. CDR3 length equals 15 residues. The V segment lost 4 bases and the J segment 7 bases; nucleotides outside the gene matches: 8. The CDR3 region has the DNA TGTGCCACCAGTGAAGGAGGACAGGGTGGCCAGCCCCAGCATTTT. Protein product: CATSEGGQGGQPQHF.

This clonotype was found many times. One junction end disagrees with the germline gene, perhaps due to a read error. This chain links TRBV27 with TRBJ1-4; 9 nucleotides match TRBD1. The germline CDR1 and CDR2 sequences are MNHEY and SMNVEV (reference sequence). The CDR3 runs to 14 residues. CDR3 loop: CASRLTGGNEELFF. The CDR3 nucleotides are TGTGCCAGCAGGCTGACAGGGGGTAATGAAGAACTGTTTTTT. The full variable domain, in which reference TRBV27 and TRBJ1-4 provide the parts outside the CDR3, is EAQVTQNPRYLITVTGKKLTVTCSQNMNHEYMSWYRQDPGLGLRQIYYSMNVEVTDKGDVPEGYKVSRKEKRNFPLILESPSPNQTSLYFCASRLTGGNEELFFGSGTQLSVL.

This clonotype was observed a handful of times. CDR3 loop: CSVEAGGSPDTQYF. CDR3 in DNA: TGCAGCGTTGAGGCGGGGGGGAGTCCAGATACGCAGTATTTT. The chain joins TRBV29-1 to TRBJ2-3; 9 bases align to TRBD2. This CDR3 is built from 14 residues. Germline CDR1 reads SQVTM; CDR2 reads ANQGSEA. V was pared by 3 bases and J by 4 bases, with 5 bases of the junction left unmatched.

The chain uses TRBV4-3 and TRBJ2-3; 7 nucleotides align to TRBD1. Germline lookup yields CDR1 LGHNA and CDR2 YSLEER. The CDR3 contains 19 residues. The J segment lost 3 bases and the V segment lost 0 bases, leaving 15 bases of the junction unmatched. Here the CDR3 DNA reads TGCGCCAGCAGCCAAGATATGTTCCGGACAGGTTTCGATACAGATACGCAGTATTTT. Its translation: CASSQDMFRTGFDTDTQYF.